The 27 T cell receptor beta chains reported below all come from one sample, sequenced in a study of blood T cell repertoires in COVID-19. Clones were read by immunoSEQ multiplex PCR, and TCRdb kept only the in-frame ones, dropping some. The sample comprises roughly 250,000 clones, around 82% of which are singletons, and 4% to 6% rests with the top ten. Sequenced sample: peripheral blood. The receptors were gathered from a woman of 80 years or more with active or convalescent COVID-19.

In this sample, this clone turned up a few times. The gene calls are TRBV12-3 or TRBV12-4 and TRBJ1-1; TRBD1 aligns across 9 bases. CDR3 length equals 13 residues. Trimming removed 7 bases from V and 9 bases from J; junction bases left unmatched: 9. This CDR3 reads CASTQDRGFKAFF. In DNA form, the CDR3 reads TGTGCCAGCACCCAAGACAGGGGGTTTAAAGCTTTCTTT.

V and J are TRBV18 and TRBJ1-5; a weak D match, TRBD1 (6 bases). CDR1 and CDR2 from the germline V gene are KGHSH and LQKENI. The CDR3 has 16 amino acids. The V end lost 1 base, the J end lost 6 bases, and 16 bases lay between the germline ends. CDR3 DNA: TGTGCCAGCTCACCACAACGTGGGCAGGGGATTCAGCCCCAGCATTTT. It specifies CASSPQRGQGIQPQHF. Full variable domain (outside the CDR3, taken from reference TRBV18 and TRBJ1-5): NAGVMQNPRHLVRRRGQEARLRCSPMKGHSHVYWYRQLPEEGLKFMVYLQKENIIDESGMPKERFSAEFPKEGPSILRIQQVVRGDSAAYFCASSPQRGQGIQPQHFGDGTRLSIL.

The CDR3 DNA reads TGTGCCAGCAGCCCCTTCTTCGTTTCTAACTCCGGCGAGCAGTACTTC. Translating it yields CASSPFFVSNSGEQYF. The rearrangement joins TRBV3-1 (or the pseudogene TRBV3-2) to TRBJ2-7; D is undetermined. V was pared by 4 bases and J by 6 bases, with 22 bases between. Per germline, CDR1 LGHDT and CDR2 YNNKEL (reference sequence). The CDR3 consists of 16 residues.

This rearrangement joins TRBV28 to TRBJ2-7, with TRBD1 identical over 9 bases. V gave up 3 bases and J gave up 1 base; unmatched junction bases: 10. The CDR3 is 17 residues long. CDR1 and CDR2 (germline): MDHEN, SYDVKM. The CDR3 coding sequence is TGTGCCAGCAGTTTCCCGCTGGGACAGGGCCAATCCTACGAGCAGTACTTC. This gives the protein CASSFPLGQGQSYEQYF. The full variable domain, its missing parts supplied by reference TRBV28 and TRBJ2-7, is DVKVTQSSRYLVKRTGEKVFLECVQDMDHENMFWYRQDPGLGLRLIYFSYDVKMKEKGDIPEGYSVSREKKERFSLILESASTNQTSMYLCASSFPLGQGQSYEQYFGPGTRLTVT.

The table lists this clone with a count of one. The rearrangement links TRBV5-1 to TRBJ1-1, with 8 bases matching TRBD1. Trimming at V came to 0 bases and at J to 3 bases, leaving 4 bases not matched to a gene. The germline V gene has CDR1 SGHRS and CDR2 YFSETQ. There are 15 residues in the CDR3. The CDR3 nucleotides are TGCGCCAGCAGCTTGGGACAGGGGTACGACACTGAAGCTTTCTTT. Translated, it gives CASSLGQGYDTEAFF.

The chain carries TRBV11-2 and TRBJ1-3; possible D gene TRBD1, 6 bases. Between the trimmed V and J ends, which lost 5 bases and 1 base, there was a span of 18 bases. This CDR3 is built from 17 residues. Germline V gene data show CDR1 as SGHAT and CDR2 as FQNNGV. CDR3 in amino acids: CASSLRGGRVSGNTIYF. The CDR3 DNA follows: TGTGCCAGCAGCCTTAGGGGGGGCAGAGTATCTGGAAACACCATATATTTT.

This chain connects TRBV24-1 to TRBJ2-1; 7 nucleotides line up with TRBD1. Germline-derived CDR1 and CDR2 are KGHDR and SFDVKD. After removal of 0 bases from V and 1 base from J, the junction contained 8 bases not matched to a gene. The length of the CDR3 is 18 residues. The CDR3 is CATSDLRQGYVSYNEQFF. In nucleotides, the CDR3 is TGTGCCACCAGTGATTTGCGACAGGGCTATGTATCCTACAATGAGCAGTTCTTC.

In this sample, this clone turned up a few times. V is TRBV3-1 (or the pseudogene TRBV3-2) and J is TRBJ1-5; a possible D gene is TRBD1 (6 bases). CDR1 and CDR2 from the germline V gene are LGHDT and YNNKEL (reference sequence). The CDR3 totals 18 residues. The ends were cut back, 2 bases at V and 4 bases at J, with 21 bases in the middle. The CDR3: CASSQTGGGSYSNQPQHF. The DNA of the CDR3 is TGTGCCAGCAGCCAAACCGGGGGGGGCTCCTACAGTAATCAGCCCCAGCATTTT.

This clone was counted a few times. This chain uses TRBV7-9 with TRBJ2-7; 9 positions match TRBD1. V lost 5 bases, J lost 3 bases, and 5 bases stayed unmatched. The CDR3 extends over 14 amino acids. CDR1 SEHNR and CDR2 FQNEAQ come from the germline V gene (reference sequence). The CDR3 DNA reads TGTGCCAGCAGCATAGGGACAGGGCACTACGAGCAGTACTTC. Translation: CASSIGTGHYEQYF.

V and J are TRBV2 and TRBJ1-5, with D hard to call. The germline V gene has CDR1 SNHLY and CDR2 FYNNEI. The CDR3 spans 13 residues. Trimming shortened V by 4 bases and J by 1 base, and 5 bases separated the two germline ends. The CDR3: CASSAQSNQPQHF. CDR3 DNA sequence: TGTGCCAGCAGTGCTCAGAGCAATCAGCCCCAGCATTTT.

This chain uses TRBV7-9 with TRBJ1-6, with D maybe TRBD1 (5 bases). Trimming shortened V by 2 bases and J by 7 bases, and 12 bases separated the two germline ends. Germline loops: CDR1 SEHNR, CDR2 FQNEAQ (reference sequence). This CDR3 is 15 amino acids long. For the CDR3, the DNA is TGTGCCAGCAGCTTACAACAGGCGGACAATTCACCCCTCCACTTT. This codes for CASSLQQADNSPLHF.

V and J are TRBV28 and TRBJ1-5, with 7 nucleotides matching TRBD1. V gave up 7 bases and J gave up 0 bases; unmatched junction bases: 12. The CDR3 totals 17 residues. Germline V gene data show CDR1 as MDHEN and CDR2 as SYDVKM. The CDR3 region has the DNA TGTGCCAGCAAAGGATTATCGGGACAGTATAGCAATCAGCCCCAGCATTTT. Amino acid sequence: CASKGLSGQYSNQPQHF.

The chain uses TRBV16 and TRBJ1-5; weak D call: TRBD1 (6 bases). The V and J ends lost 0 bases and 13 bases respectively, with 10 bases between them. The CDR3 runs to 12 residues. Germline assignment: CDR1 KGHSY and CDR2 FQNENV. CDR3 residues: CASSQSRGQQHF. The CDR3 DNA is TGTGCCAGCAGCCAATCTCGGGGACAACAGCATTTT.

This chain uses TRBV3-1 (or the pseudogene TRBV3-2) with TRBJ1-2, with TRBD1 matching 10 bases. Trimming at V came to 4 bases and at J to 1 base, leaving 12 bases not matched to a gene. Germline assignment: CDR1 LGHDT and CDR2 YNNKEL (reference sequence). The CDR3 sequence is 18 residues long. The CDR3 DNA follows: TGTGCCAGCAGCCGTGGGACAGGGGACATCAATCTTAACTATGGCTACACCTTC. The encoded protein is CASSRGTGDINLNYGYTF.

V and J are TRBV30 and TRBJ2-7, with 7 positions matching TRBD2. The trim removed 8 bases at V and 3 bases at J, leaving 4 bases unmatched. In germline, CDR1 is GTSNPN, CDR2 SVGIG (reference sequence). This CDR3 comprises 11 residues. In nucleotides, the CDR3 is TGTGCCACCGGCGGGGGCTACGAGCAGTACTTC. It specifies CATGGGYEQYF.

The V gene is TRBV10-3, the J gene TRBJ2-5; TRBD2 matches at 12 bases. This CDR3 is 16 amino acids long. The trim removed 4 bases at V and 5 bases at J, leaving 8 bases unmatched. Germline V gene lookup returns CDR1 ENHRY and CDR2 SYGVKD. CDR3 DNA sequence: TGTGCCATCAGTGTCTCTAGCGGGGGGGCCTCCGAGACCCAGTACTTC. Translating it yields CAISVSSGGASETQYF.

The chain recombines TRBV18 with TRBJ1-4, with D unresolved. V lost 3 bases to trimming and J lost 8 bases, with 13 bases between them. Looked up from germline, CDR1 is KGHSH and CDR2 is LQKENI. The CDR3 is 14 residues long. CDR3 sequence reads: CASSPGRVNEKLFF. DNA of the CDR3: TGTGCCAGCTCACCGGGGAGGGTAAACGAAAAACTGTTTTTT.

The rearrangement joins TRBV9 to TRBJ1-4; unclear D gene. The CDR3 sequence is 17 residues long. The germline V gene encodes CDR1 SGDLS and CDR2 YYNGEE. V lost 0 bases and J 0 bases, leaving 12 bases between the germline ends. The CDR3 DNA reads TGTGCCAGCAGCGTAGGGGCATCCAAACCAACTAATGAAAAACTGTTTTTT. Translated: CASSVGASKPTNEKLFF.

The DNA for the CDR3 is TGTGCCAGCAGCTTAGGTCCAGGGAGGACTGAAGCTTTCTTT. This gives the protein CASSLGPGRTEAFF. The chain uses TRBV7-2 and TRBJ1-1; tentative D call: TRBD1 (5 bases). V was pared by 1 base and J by 5 bases, with 11 bases between. Germline loops: CDR1 SGHTA, CDR2 FQGNSA. There are 14 residues in the CDR3.

CDR3 nucleotides: TGTGCCAGCAGTCAAACAGGGGGCGCCGGAAACACCATATATTTT. It is translated as CASSQTGGAGNTIYF. The gene calls are TRBV6-4 and TRBJ1-3; 9 nucleotides agree with TRBD1. The CDR3 has 15 residues. CDR1 is MRHNA and CDR2 is SNTAGT in the germline V gene. V shed 5 bases and J 4 bases; nucleotides not matched to a gene: 6.

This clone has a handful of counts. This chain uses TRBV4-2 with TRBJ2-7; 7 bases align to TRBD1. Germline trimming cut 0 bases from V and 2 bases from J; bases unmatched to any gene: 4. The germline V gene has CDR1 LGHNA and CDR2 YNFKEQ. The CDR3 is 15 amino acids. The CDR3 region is CASSQERGPTYEQYF. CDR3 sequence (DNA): TGTGCCAGCAGCCAAGAGAGGGGGCCTACCTACGAGCAGTACTTC.

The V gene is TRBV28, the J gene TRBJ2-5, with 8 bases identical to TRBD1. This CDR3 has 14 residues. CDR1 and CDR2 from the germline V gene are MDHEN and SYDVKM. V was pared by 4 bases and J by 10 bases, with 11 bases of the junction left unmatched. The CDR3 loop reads CASSSTGVKVIQYF. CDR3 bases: TGTGCCAGCAGTTCGACAGGGGTGAAGGTGATCCAGTACTTC.

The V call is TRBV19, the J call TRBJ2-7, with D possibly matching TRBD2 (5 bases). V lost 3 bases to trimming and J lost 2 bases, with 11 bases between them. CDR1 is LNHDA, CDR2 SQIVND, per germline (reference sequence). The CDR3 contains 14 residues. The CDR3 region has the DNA TGTGCCAGTAGTATCAGTGGAGGACCCTACGAGCAGTACTTC. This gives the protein CASSISGGPYEQYF.

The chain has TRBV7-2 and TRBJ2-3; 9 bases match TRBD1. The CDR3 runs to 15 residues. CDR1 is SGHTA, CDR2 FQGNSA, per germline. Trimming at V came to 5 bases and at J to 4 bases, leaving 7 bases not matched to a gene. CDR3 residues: CASSRWTGAPDTQYF. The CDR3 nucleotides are TGTGCCAGCAGCCGTTGGACAGGGGCCCCAGATACGCAGTATTTT.

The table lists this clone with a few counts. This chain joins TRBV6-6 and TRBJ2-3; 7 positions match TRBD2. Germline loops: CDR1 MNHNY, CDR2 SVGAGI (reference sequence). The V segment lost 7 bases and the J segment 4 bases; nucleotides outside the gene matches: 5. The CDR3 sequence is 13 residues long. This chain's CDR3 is CASTSGPPDTQYF. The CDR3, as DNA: TGTGCCAGCACTAGCGGCCCCCCAGATACGCAGTATTTT.

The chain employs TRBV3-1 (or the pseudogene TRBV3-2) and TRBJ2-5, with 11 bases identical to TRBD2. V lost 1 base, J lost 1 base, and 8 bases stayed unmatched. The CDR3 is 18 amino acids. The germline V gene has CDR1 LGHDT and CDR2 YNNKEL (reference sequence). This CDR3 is CASSQGLAGGRFQETQYF. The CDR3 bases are TGTGCCAGCAGCCAAGGTCTAGCGGGAGGCCGATTCCAAGAGACCCAGTACTTC.

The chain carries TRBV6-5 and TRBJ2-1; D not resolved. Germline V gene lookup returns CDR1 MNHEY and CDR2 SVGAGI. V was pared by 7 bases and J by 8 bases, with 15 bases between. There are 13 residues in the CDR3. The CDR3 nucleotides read TGTGCCAGCAAGGTTTCGACGGGTTATGAGCAGTTCTTC. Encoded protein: CASKVSTGYEQFF.